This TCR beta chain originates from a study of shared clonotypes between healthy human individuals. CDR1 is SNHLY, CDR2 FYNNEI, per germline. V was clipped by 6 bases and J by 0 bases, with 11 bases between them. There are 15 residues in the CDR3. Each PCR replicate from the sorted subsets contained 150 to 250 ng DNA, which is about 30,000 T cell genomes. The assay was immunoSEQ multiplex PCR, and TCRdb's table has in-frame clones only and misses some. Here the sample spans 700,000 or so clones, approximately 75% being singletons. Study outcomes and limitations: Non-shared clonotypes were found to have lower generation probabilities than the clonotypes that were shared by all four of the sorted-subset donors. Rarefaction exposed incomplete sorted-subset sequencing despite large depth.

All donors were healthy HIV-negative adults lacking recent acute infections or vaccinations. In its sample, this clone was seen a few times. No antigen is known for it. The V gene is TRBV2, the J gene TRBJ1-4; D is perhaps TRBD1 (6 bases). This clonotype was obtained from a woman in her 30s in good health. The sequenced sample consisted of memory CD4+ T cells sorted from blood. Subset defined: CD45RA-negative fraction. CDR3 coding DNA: TGTGCCAGCAGGAAACAGGGTACAACTAATGAAAAACTGTTTTTT. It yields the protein CASRKQGTTNEKLFF.